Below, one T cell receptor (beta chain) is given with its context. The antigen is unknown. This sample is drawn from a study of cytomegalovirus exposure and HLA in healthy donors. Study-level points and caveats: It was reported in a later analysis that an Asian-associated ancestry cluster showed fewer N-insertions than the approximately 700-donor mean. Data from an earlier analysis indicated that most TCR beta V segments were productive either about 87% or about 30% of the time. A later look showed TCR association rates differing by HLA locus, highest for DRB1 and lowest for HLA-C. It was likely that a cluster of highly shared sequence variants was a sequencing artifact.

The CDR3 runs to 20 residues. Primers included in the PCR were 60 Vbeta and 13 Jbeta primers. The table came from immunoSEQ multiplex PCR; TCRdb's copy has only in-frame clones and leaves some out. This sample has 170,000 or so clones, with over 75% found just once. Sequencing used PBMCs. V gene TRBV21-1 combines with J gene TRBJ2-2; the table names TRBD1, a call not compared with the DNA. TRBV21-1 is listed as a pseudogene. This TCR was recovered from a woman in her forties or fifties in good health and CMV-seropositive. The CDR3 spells CASSTPSGQGTRVNTGELFF. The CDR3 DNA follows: TGTGCCAGCAGCACTCCATCGGGACAGGGGACCCGCGTGAACACCGGGGAGCTGTTTTTT.